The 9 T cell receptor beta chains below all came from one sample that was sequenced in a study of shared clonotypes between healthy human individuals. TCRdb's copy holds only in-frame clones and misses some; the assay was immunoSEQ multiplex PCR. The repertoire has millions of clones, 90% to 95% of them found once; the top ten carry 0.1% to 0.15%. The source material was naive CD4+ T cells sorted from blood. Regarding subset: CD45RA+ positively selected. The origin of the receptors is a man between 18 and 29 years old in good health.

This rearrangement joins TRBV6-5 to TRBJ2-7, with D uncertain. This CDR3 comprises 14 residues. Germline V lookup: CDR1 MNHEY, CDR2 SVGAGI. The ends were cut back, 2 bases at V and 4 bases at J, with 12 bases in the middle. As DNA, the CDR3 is TGTGCCAGCAGTTACCGGGCCGCAACTTACGAGCAGTACTTC. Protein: CASSYRAATYEQYF.

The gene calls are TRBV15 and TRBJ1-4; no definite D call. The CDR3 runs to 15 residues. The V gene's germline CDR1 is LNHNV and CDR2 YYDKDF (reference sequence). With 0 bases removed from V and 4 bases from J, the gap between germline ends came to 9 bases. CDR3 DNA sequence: TGTGCCACCAGCAGAGATGTAGGGCTTAATGAAAAACTGTTTTTT. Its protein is CATSRDVGLNEKLFF.

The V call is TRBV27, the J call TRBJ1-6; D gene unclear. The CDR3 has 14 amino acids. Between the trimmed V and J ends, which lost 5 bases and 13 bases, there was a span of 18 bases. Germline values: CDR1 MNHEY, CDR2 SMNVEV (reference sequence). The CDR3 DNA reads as TGTGCCAGCAGTCGCCCCACGGGTTTTTGGCCCCTCCACTTT. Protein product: CASSRPTGFWPLHF.

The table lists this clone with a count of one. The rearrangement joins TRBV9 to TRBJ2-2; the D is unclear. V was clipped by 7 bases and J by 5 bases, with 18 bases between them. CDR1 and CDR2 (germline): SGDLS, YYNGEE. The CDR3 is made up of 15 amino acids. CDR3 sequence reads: CASRRDGAGTGELFF. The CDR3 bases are TGTGCCAGCCGGCGAGACGGCGCCGGTACCGGGGAGCTGTTTTTT.

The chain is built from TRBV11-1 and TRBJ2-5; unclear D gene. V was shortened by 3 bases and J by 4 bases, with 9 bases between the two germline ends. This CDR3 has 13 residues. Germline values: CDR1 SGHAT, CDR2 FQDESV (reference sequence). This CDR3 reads CASSFSPVETQYF. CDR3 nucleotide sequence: TGTGCCAGCAGCTTCTCCCCCGTAGAGACCCAGTACTTC.

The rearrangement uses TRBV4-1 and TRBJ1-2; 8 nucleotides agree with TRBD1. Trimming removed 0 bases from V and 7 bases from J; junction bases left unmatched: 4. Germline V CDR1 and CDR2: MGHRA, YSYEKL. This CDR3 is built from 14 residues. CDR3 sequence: CASSQEDRVTGYTF. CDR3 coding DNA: TGCGCCAGCAGCCAAGAGGACAGGGTAACTGGCTACACCTTC.

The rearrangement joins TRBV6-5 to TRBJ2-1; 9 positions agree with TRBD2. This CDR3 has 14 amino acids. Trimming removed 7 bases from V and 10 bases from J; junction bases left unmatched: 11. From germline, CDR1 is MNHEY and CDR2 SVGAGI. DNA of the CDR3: TGTGCCAGCACCCCGGGGCTAGCGGGATTCGAGCAGTTCTTC. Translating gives CASTPGLAGFEQFF.

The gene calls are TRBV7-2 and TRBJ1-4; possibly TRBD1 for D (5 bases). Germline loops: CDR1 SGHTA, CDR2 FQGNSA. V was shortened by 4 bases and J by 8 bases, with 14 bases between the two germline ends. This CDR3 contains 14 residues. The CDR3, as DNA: TGTGCCAGCAGCTCCGGAGGGGAATACGAAAAACTGTTTTTT. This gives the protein CASSSGGEYEKLFF.

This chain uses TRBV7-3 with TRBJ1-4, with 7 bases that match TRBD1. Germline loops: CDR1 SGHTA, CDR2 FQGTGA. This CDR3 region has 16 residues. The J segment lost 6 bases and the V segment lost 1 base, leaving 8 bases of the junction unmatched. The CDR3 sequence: CASSLIQGRGDEKLFF. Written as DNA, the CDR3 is TGTGCCAGCAGCTTAATACAGGGGCGAGGGGATGAAAAACTGTTTTTT.